Each of the 4 T cell receptor beta chains below was sequenced from the same sample in a study of chemoradiotherapy in HPV16-positive cancers. Sequenced by immunoSEQ multiplex PCR; TCRdb stores in-frame clones only, minus some. The sample contains fewer than 30,000 clones, roughly 94% of which appear only once. The specimen was collected from a patient who underwent chemoradiotherapy. The receptors were sampled from a human donor with HPV-associated anogenital cancer.

This chain links TRBV10-3 with TRBJ2-3; 12 nucleotides agree with TRBD2. Per germline, CDR1 ENHRY and CDR2 SYGVKD. The CDR3 is 17 amino acids. J lost 2 bases, V lost 4 bases, and 7 bases had no gene match. The CDR3 sequence is CAISGPSGGAFTDTQYF. The DNA for the CDR3 is TGTGCCATCAGTGGACCTAGCGGGGGGGCGTTCACAGATACGCAGTATTTT.

This chain links TRBV14 with TRBJ2-4, with D possibly being TRBD1 (6 bases). The germline V and J ends were trimmed by 1 base and 1 base, with 11 bases remaining between them. From germline, CDR1 is SGHDN and CDR2 FVKESK. The CDR3 has 16 residues. The CDR3, as DNA: TGTGCCAGCAGCCAAGCGCAGGGGCTCGCCAAAAACATTCAGTACTTC. Translated, it gives CASSQAQGLAKNIQYF.

The V gene is TRBV5-4, the J gene TRBJ2-5; 12 bases are shared with TRBD2. Per germline, CDR1 SGHNT and CDR2 YYREEE (reference sequence). This CDR3 has 14 amino acids. Trimming cost V 4 bases and J 4 bases; bases outside gene matches: 2. The CDR3 DNA is TGTGCCAGCAGCGAGGGACTAGCGGGAGAGACCCAGTACTTC. Translating gives CASSEGLAGETQYF. Complete variable domain (other parts from reference TRBV5-4 and TRBJ2-5): ETGVTQSPTHLIKTRGQQVTLRCSSQSGHNTVSWYQQALGQGPQFIFQYYREEENGRGNFPPRFSGLQFPNYSSELNVNALELDDSALYLCASSEGLAGETQYFGPGTRLLVL.

The CDR3 reads CASSYSTGFVSEQYF. The CDR3 DNA follows: TGTGCCAGCAGTTACTCGACAGGGTTTGTCAGCGAGCAGTACTTC. The rearrangement joins TRBV6-5 to TRBJ2-7, with TRBD1 matching 7 bases. CDR1 MNHEY and CDR2 SVGAGI come from the germline V gene. The V gene end was trimmed by 0 bases and the J gene end by 6 bases; junction bases not matched to a gene: 8. The CDR3 runs to 15 residues.